This T cell receptor (beta chain) is drawn from a study of blood T cell repertoires in COVID-19. Study summary: The United States, Italy and Spain supplied acute and convalescent COVID-19 samples.

In Cohort 3, a recovered donor had either two negative PCRs, clearance, or symptom resolution. The CDR3 sequence is 15 residues long. CDR1 is LNHDA, CDR2 SQIVND, per germline (reference sequence). The table came from immunoSEQ multiplex PCR; TCRdb's copy has only in-frame clones and leaves some out. The sample shows 250,000 to 400,000 clones, about 87% of them seen only once. Notes on this clone: An end of the junction does not agree with germline; a read error may underlie this.

The specimen sequenced was PBMCs or T cells enriched from blood (not recorded which). The V and J genes are TRBV19 and TRBJ1-4, with D perhaps matching TRBD1 (5 bases). The clonotype originates from a woman in her twenties or thirties who had recovered from COVID-19. For the CDR3, the DNA is TGTGCCAGTAGTGTAGACAGCGCCGGAAATGAAAAACTGTTTTTT. As protein: CASSVDSAGNEKLFF.